One sample yielded the 5 T cell receptor beta chains listed below, sequenced in a study of CD8+CD57+ T cells in acquired aplastic anemia. Sequenced patients had shown CD8+CD57+ cell expansion by flow cytometry. Genomic DNA, serving as template, underwent TCR beta VDJ and CDR3 profiling. TCRdb passed the reads through MiXCR, listing each CDR3 protein once. The sample shows about 160,000 distinct CDR3 sequences, under 55% of them seen only once. Sequenced: sorted CD4+, CD8+, or CD8+CD57+ T cells (not recorded which) from PBMCs. These receptors were obtained from a human donor with aplastic anemia.

The rearrangement uses TRBV4-2 and TRBJ2-3; a possible D gene is TRBD2 (5 bases). This CDR3 spans 14 amino acids. The germline CDR1 and CDR2 sequences are LGHNA and YNFKEQ. V was cut by 11 bases and J by 3 bases, with 18 bases left in between. CDR3 amino acids: CAGGQAVGTDTQYF. CDR3 bases: TGTGCCGGCGGCCAAGCGGTCGGGACAGATACGCAGTATTTT.

This clonotype was seen many times. This sequence joins TRBV5-8 and TRBJ2-1; 7 bases map to TRBD2. The CDR3 runs to 16 residues. Looked up from germline, CDR1 is SGHTS and CDR2 is YDEGEE. Germline trimming cut 3 bases from V and 7 bases from J; bases unmatched to any gene: 13. In DNA form, the CDR3 reads TGTGCCAGCAGCTACAGACTAGCCCAATTCGGAAATGAGCAGTTCTTC. Amino acid sequence: CASSYRLAQFGNEQFF.

In this sample, this clonotype turned up many times. The rearrangement links TRBV12-3 or TRBV12-4 to TRBJ2-1; TRBD1 matches at 8 bases. V dropped 6 bases and J dropped 1; count of bases not matched to a gene: 5. The CDR3 covers 15 residues. CDR3 nucleotide sequence: TGTGCCAGCAGGCGGACAGGGCCTTCCTACAATGAGCAGTTCTTC. Translated, it gives CASRRTGPSYNEQFF.

The table lists this clonotype with a count of one. The chain uses TRBV29-1 and TRBJ2-7; D unresolved. V was shortened by 4 bases and J by 3 bases, with 10 bases between the two germline ends. The CDR3 contains 12 residues. In germline, CDR1 is SQVTM, CDR2 ANQGSEA. CDR3 nucleotide sequence: TGCAGCGTTGCCACCCAAATCTACGAGCAGTACTTC. As protein: CSVATQIYEQYF.

There are many counts of this clonotype. The V gene is TRBV19, the J gene TRBJ2-4; 9 nucleotides align to TRBD1. Germline-derived CDR1 and CDR2 are LNHDA and SQIVND (reference sequence). Trimming took 5 bases from V and 0 from J; bases not matched to a gene: 5. The CDR3 loop spans 16 amino acids. The CDR3, as DNA: TGTGCCAGTAGTTTACAGGGGGCAGGAGCCAAAAACATTCAGTACTTC. This gives the protein CASSLQGAGAKNIQYF.